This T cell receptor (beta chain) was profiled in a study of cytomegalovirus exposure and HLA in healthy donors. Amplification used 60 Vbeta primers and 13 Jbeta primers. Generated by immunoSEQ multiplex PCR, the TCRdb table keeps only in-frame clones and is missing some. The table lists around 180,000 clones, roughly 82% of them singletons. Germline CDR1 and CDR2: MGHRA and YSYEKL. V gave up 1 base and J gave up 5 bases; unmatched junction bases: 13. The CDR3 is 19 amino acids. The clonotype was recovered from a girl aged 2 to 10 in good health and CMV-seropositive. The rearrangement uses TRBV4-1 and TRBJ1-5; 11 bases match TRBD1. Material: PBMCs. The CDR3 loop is CASSQVFLDRGRRDQPQHF. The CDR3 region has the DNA TGCGCCAGCAGCCAAGTCTTTTTGGACAGGGGGCGTCGGGATCAGCCCCAGCATTTT.